This T cell receptor (beta chain) was captured in a study of PD-L1 blockade in urothelial cancer. The time point here: pretreatment peripheral blood. TCRdb's table, derived via immunoSEQ multiplex PCR, lists solely in-frame clones and lacks some. Of roughly 63,000 clones listed, 65% to 90% are singletons. From germline, CDR1 is SGDLS and CDR2 YYNGEE. The V end lost 0 bases, the J end lost 5 bases, and 13 bases lay between the germline ends. CDR3 size: 15 residues. Specimen: PBMCs, collected around atezolizumab (anti-PD-L1) treatment. The clonotype comes from a man in his 70s with urothelial cancer. The chain links TRBV9 to TRBJ2-3; perhaps TRBD2 as D (6 bases). For the CDR3, the DNA is TGTGCCAGCAGCGTAGGCGCGGGAAGCGTAGATACGCAGTATTTT. This sequence encodes CASSVGAGSVDTQYF. Complete variable domain (other parts from reference TRBV9 and TRBJ2-3): DSGVTQTPKHLITATGQRVTLRCSPRSGDLSVYWYQQSLDQGLQFLIQYYNGEERAKGNILERFSAQQFPDLHSELNLSSLELGDSALYFCASSVGAGSVDTQYFGPGTRLTVL.